The clone carrying this T cell receptor (beta chain) was picked up many times. What it binds is unknown. The data were taken from a study of radiation and T cells in renal cell carcinoma. Whole-study results and caveats: Without pretreatment biopsies, baseline tumor clonotype presence was undetermined.

The time point was: blood 4 weeks post-SBRT, at nephrectomy. As for treatment: 15 Gy SBRT to primary tumor, nephrectomy 4 weeks later. Nephrectomy followed 15 Gy stereotactic body radiation by 4 weeks. After SBRT, blood was collected at 2 and 4 weeks, plus baseline. Clear cell pathology was present in this patient's renal cell carcinoma. TCRdb's table, derived via immunoSEQ multiplex PCR, lists solely in-frame clones and lacks some. The table records fewer than 200,000 clones, about 87% of them present only once. Germline V CDR1 and CDR2: SGDLS, YYNGEE. CDR3 length: 14 residues. Trimming removed 4 bases from V and 1 base from J, with 11 bases in between.

This sequence joins TRBV9 and TRBJ1-1, with no clear D. The starting material was blood, obtained from a patient whose treatment included radiotherapy and nephrectomy. The receptor comes from a woman aged 50 to 65 with renal cell carcinoma. This CDR3 is CASSQKWGNTEAFF. CDR3 bases: TGTGCCAGCAGCCAAAAGTGGGGGAACACTGAAGCTTTCTTT.